This entry is about one TCR beta chain. What it recognizes is unknown. Germline assignment: CDR1 SGHNT and CDR2 YYREEE (reference sequence). Trimming removed 2 bases at V and 2 bases at J, with 13 bases between. The CDR3 is made up of 15 amino acids. The data originate from a study of cytomegalovirus exposure and HLA in healthy donors. Findings of the study overall: In vitro experiments confirmed that a few CMV-associated chains were specific for CMV antigens. Most TCR sequences were seen very rarely across donors, but some public TCRs occurred in many. Cytomegalovirus-associated status was assigned to around 160 TCR beta chains.

Profiling relied on immunoSEQ multiplex PCR, and the TCRdb table lists in-frame clones only, not all of them. The sample consists of about 250,000 clones, more than 85% of them appearing once. The V and J genes are TRBV5-4 and TRBJ1-1; D uncertain. The receptor comes from a man aged 18 to 29 in good health and CMV-seropositive. The sequenced material came from PBMCs. CDR3 nucleotide sequence: TGTGCCAGCAGCTTTGGACCGGAACCTAACACTGAAGCTTTCTTT. It translates to CASSFGPEPNTEAFF.